The 32 T cell receptor beta chains presented below share a single source sample, sequenced in a study of blood T cell repertoires in COVID-19. Profiling relied on immunoSEQ multiplex PCR, and the TCRdb table lists in-frame clones only, not all of them. The data contain more than 250,000 clones, 80% to 90% of them singletons. Sample: PBMCs or T cells enriched from blood (not recorded which). The receptors were gathered from a woman between 25 and 40 years old who had recovered from COVID-19.

The rearrangement uses TRBV12-3 or TRBV12-4 and TRBJ2-7; D is unresolved. This CDR3 region has 13 residues. The V gene lost 2 bases and the J gene lost 2 bases, with 7 bases spanning the gap. This CDR3 reads CASSLRETYEQYF. DNA for the CDR3: TGTGCCAGCAGTTTACGAGAAACCTACGAGCAGTACTTC.

This clone appeared a single time. This chain joins TRBV20-1 and TRBJ2-2; D is ambiguous. This CDR3 is built from 14 residues. Germline V gene sequence: CDR1 DFQATT, CDR2 SNEGSKA (reference sequence). The ends were cut back, 3 bases at V and 3 bases at J, with 11 bases in the middle. In DNA form, the CDR3 reads TGCAGTGCTAGTTTCCCGGTGTACACCGGGGAGCTGTTTTTT. Its protein product is CSASFPVYTGELFF.

The J gene is TRBJ2-5, the V gene TRBV19, with 8 positions matching TRBD2. The CDR3 contains 16 residues. Germline CDR1 and CDR2: LNHDA and SQIVND (reference sequence). V was pared by 10 bases and J by 5 bases, with 18 bases of the junction left unmatched. This CDR3 is CATQKPGTRGLETQYF. CDR3 coding DNA: TGTGCCACCCAAAAGCCCGGGACTAGGGGGTTGGAGACCCAGTACTTC.

This chain links TRBV7-8 with TRBJ2-7; no reliable D call. Between the trimmed V and J ends, which lost 1 base and 7 bases, there was a span of 11 bases. The germline CDR1 and CDR2 sequences are SGHVS and FQNEAQ. The CDR3 spans 13 residues. CDR3 nucleotide sequence: TGTGCCAGCAGCTTAGTCCTCATCGGTGAGCAGTACTTC. This encodes CASSLVLIGEQYF.

V usage is TRBV12-3 or TRBV12-4 and J usage is TRBJ1-2; tentatively, D is TRBD1 (5 bases). Between the trimmed V and J ends, which lost 7 bases and 8 bases, there was a span of 17 bases. The CDR3 spans 13 residues. CDR3 protein: CASNSIGGVGYTF. CDR3 nucleotides: TGTGCCAGCAATTCTATCGGGGGTGTCGGCTACACCTTC.

The V call is TRBV9, the J call TRBJ2-3; D might be TRBD1 (6 bases). This CDR3 comprises 18 residues. Germline CDR1 is SGDLS and CDR2 is YYNGEE. Trimming took off 0 bases at V and 0 bases at J, with 17 bases between the two ends. The CDR3 loop is CASSVAGYLGASTDTQYF. In DNA form, the CDR3 reads TGTGCCAGCAGCGTAGCGGGGTACTTGGGGGCTAGCACAGATACGCAGTATTTT.

The V call is TRBV7-2, the J call TRBJ1-5, with D tentatively TRBD1 (6 bases). Trimming stripped 5 bases from V and 6 bases from J, with 14 bases between. Germline CDR1 is SGHTA and CDR2 is FQGNSA. The CDR3 runs to 14 residues. The DNA for the CDR3 is TGTGCCAGCAGCCTTGACAGGTGGGGTCAGCCCCAGCATTTT. Translated: CASSLDRWGQPQHF.

V and J are TRBV3-1 (or the pseudogene TRBV3-2) and TRBJ2-1; a possible D gene is TRBD2 (5 bases). CDR1 and CDR2 (germline): LGHDT, YNNKEL (reference sequence). There are 13 residues in the CDR3. V gave up 3 bases and J gave up 15 bases, with 18 bases separating them. The CDR3 region is CASSQTRQGSPFF. CDR3 in DNA: TGTGCCAGCAGCCAGACCCGACAAGGGAGTCCGTTCTTC.

The CDR3 coding sequence is TGTGCCAGCAGCTTGGGACAGGGATTACATGGCTACACCTTC. Its translation: CASSLGQGLHGYTF. V gene TRBV6-5 combines with J gene TRBJ1-2; 9 bases are shared with TRBD1. Per germline, CDR1 MNHEY and CDR2 SVGAGI. Germline trimming cut 6 bases from V and 6 bases from J; bases unmatched to any gene: 8. The CDR3 spans 14 residues.

V usage is TRBV14 and J usage is TRBJ2-5; D is unresolved. V was cut by 0 bases and J by 1 base, with 9 bases left in between. This CDR3 comprises 15 residues. CDR1 and CDR2 (germline): SGHDN, FVKESK. CDR3 residues: CASSQEDSTQETQYF. The DNA for the CDR3 is TGTGCCAGCAGCCAAGAAGACTCGACCCAAGAGACCCAGTACTTC.

The chain carries TRBV5-8 and TRBJ1-1; 10 bases fit TRBD1. Germline V CDR1 and CDR2: SGHTS, YDEGEE. V lost 5 bases, J lost 2 bases, and 3 bases stayed unmatched. This CDR3 is built from 14 residues. The CDR3 nucleotides are TGTGCCAGCAGGTTGACAGGGGGCAACACTGAAGCTTTCTTT. The encoded protein is CASRLTGGNTEAFF.

The V gene is TRBV7-2, the J gene TRBJ1-3, with a possible D match to TRBD1 (6 bases). The CDR3 spans 16 residues. CDR1 and CDR2 (germline): SGHTA, FQGNSA. The ends were cut back, 0 bases at V and 2 bases at J, with 11 bases in the middle. This CDR3 reads CASSLAGAGAGNTIYF. In DNA form, the CDR3 reads TGTGCCAGCAGCTTAGCGGGGGCAGGAGCTGGAAACACCATATATTTT.

This chain joins TRBV2 and TRBJ1-3, with D perhaps TRBD1 (5 bases). CDR3 length: 14 amino acids. Germline CDR1 reads SNHLY; CDR2 reads FYNNEI. Between the trimmed V and J ends, which lost 6 bases and 2 bases, there was a span of 11 bases. The CDR3, as DNA: TGTGCCAGCAGCGGGGGGACTACTGGAAACACCATATATTTT. As protein: CASSGGTTGNTIYF.

The J gene is TRBJ2-7, the V gene TRBV9, with a tentative D call TRBD1 (6 bases). The length of the CDR3 is 13 residues. Trimming took off 4 bases at V and 7 bases at J, with 15 bases between the two ends. In germline, CDR1 is SGDLS, CDR2 YYNGEE. This CDR3 is CASSPRLGTEQYF. For the CDR3, the DNA is TGTGCCAGCAGCCCCCGGCTGGGGACAGAGCAGTACTTC.

The rearrangement joins TRBV7-9 to TRBJ1-5; perhaps TRBD1 as D (6 bases). Trimming removed 1 base from V and 2 bases from J, with 9 bases in between. There are 15 residues in the CDR3. Per germline, CDR1 SEHNR and CDR2 FQNEAQ (reference sequence). The CDR3 loop is CASSLVGGRNQPQHF. Here the CDR3 DNA reads TGTGCCAGCAGCTTAGTAGGGGGTCGCAATCAGCCCCAGCATTTT.

This chain joins TRBV30 and TRBJ1-4; 11 nucleotides match TRBD1. There are 14 residues in the CDR3. CDR1 and CDR2 from the germline V gene are GTSNPN and SVGIG (reference sequence). J gave up 13 bases and V 7 bases, and 14 bases lay outside the gene matches. The CDR3 loop reads CALKRTGGLGGLFF. CDR3 DNA sequence: TGTGCCTTGAAACGGACAGGGGGCTTGGGAGGACTGTTTTTT.

The V gene is TRBV11-2, the J gene TRBJ2-7, with D unresolved. The CDR3 has 13 amino acids. Germline values: CDR1 SGHAT, CDR2 FQNNGV. The V and J ends lost 2 bases and 7 bases respectively, with 12 bases between them. The CDR3 DNA follows: TGTGCCAGCAGCTTATTTCAGCAGAGGGAGCAGTACTTC. It specifies CASSLFQQREQYF.

This sequence joins TRBV5-1 and TRBJ2-1; 8 positions match TRBD2. The CDR3 extends over 18 amino acids. Unmatched junction bases numbered 12, after V lost 4 bases and J lost 0 bases. The germline gives CDR1 SGHRS, CDR2 YFSETQ. In nucleotides, the CDR3 is TGCGCCAGCAGCGGTACTGGCGGGGGGTCCGCCTCCTACAATGAGCAGTTCTTC. Its protein product is CASSGTGGGSASYNEQFF.

The chain is built from TRBV4-1 and TRBJ1-5, with D perhaps TRBD1 (6 bases). The germline gives CDR1 MGHRA, CDR2 YSYEKL. The CDR3 consists of 15 residues. Trimming cost V 4 bases and J 5 bases, with 15 bases left between them. DNA of the CDR3: TGCGCCAGCAGCCCAGGGGATAGACATTATCAGCCCCAGCATTTT. It translates to CASSPGDRHYQPQHF.

This clone has just a few counts. This sequence joins TRBV23-1 and TRBJ1-5; D is ambiguous. TRBV23-1 is assigned to the ORF class and has an uncertain function. Deletions cut 2 bases from V and 2 bases from J, with 4 bases between. This CDR3 is built from 13 residues. The CDR3 DNA reads as TGCGCCAGCAGTCAACAGGGCAATCAGCCCCAGCATTTT. Its translation is CASSQQGNQPQHF.

This clone was seen a single time. CDR3 sequence (DNA): TGTGCCAGCATCCCGGGGAGGGACAGGGGGCCCTATAATTCACCCCTCCACTTT. Protein product: CASIPGRDRGPYNSPLHF. The genes are TRBV28 and TRBJ1-6; TRBD1 agrees at 12 bases. The J segment lost 2 bases and the V segment lost 7 bases, leaving 9 bases of the junction unmatched. Germline V gene sequence: CDR1 MDHEN, CDR2 SYDVKM. The CDR3 consists of 18 residues.

There are many counts of this clone. The chain is built from TRBV2 and TRBJ2-7, with D unclear. The CDR3 spans 17 residues. Trimming shortened V by 1 base and J by 6 bases, and 22 bases separated the two germline ends. Germline lookup yields CDR1 SNHLY and CDR2 FYNNEI. The CDR3 DNA reads TGTGCCAGCAGTGAAGTGCCCCCGTATTGGCCCTTGGTCGAGCAGTACTTC. It is translated as CASSEVPPYWPLVEQYF.

This rearrangement joins TRBV6-6 to TRBJ2-3; 11 nucleotides align to TRBD2. This CDR3 region has 16 residues. V gave up 5 bases and J gave up 0 bases; unmatched junction bases: 4. Germline CDR1 MNHNY, CDR2 SVGAGI (reference sequence). The CDR3 DNA follows: TGTGCCAGCAGTCGCGGGACTAGCGGTAGCACAGATACGCAGTATTTT. Its protein product is CASSRGTSGSTDTQYF.

The sample holds a few counts of this clone. The rearrangement uses TRBV19 and TRBJ2-7, with TRBD1 identical over 7 bases. The CDR3 is made up of 12 amino acids. The germline gives CDR1 LNHDA, CDR2 SQIVND (reference sequence). The V gene end was trimmed by 5 bases and the J gene end by 7 bases; junction bases not matched to a gene: 5. CDR3 DNA: TGTGCCAGTAGTCCCATGGACAGGGAGCAGTACTTC. Amino acids: CASSPMDREQYF.

CDR3 DNA: TGCGCCAGCAGCCAAGATTTTGTCGGCTCTGGAAACACCATATATTTT. As protein: CASSQDFVGSGNTIYF. V gene TRBV4-3 combines with J gene TRBJ1-3; D not certain. The CDR3 is made up of 16 amino acids. Germline V lookup: CDR1 LGHNA, CDR2 YSLEER. The germline V and J ends were trimmed by 0 bases and 0 bases, with 9 bases remaining between them.

This clone showed up just once. This chain joins TRBV7-2 and TRBJ1-1, with 9 positions matching TRBD1. With V trimmed by 4 bases and J by 4 bases, 4 bases remained unmatched. The CDR3 extends over 14 amino acids. Germline V gives CDR1 SGHTA, CDR2 FQGNSA. In DNA, the CDR3 is TGTGCCAGCAGCTCGACAGGGGGGGGCACTGAAGCTTTCTTT. Protein: CASSSTGGGTEAFF. The whole variable domain, remainder taken from reference TRBV7-2 and TRBJ1-1, is GAGVSQSPSNKVTEKGKDVELRCDPISGHTALYWYRQSLGQGLEFLIYFQGNSAPDKSGLPSDRFSAERTGGSVSTLTIQRTQQEDSAVYLCASSSTGGGTEAFFGQGTRLTVV.

V gene TRBV15 combines with J gene TRBJ2-5; D gene ambiguous. The CDR3 has 15 residues. Trimming shortened V by 2 bases and J by 2 bases, and 12 bases separated the two germline ends. The germline CDR1 and CDR2 sequences are LNHNV and YYDKDF (reference sequence). CDR3 bases: TGTGCCACCAGCAGACTCTCGGCCAGGCAAGAGACCCAGTACTTC. It encodes CATSRLSARQETQYF. The full variable domain, rest sourced from reference TRBV15 and TRBJ2-5, is DAMVIQNPRYQVTQFGKPVTLSCSQTLNHNVMYWYQQKSSQAPKLLFHYYDKDFNNEADTPDNFQSRRPNTSFCFLDIRSPGLGDTAMYLCATSRLSARQETQYFGPGTRLLVL.

Here the CDR3 reads CASSSPWGLAGGRSNEQFF. The CDR3 DNA reads TGTGCCAGCAGTTCCCCCTGGGGACTAGCGGGGGGGCGGAGCAATGAGCAGTTCTTC. V and J are TRBV28 and TRBJ2-1, with 16 bases identical to TRBD2. This CDR3 spans 19 amino acids. The V gene end was trimmed by 4 bases and the J gene end by 6 bases; junction bases not matched to a gene: 12. Germline V gives CDR1 MDHEN, CDR2 SYDVKM.

The rearrangement uses TRBV7-9 and TRBJ2-2; D unclear. The CDR3 covers 15 residues. Germline V gives CDR1 SEHNR, CDR2 FQNEAQ (reference sequence). Trimming removed 5 bases at V and 5 bases at J, with 15 bases between. The CDR3 loop is CASSPVVAWTGELFF. The CDR3 DNA is TGTGCCAGCAGCCCAGTCGTGGCCTGGACCGGGGAGCTGTTTTTT.

J is TRBJ1-2 and V is TRBV4-3; TRBD1 matches at 10 bases. The CDR3 is 19 residues long. Germline CDR1 reads LGHNA; CDR2 reads YSLEER. V was clipped by 3 bases and J by 3 bases; unmatched bases: 16. The CDR3 region has the DNA TGCGCCAGCAGCCACCCACGTGCAATGACAGGGGGCTCCTACTATGGCTACACCTTC. This sequence encodes CASSHPRAMTGGSYYGYTF.

The rearrangement joins TRBV7-2 to TRBJ1-1; D remains unclear. Trimming removed 2 bases at V and 8 bases at J, with 18 bases between. This CDR3 comprises 15 residues. Germline V gives CDR1 SGHTA, CDR2 FQGNSA. The CDR3 protein is CASSLWSEVGPEAFF. The CDR3 coding sequence is TGTGCCAGCAGCTTATGGTCCGAAGTCGGTCCCGAAGCTTTCTTT.

Only a few counts were recorded for this clone. The gene calls are TRBV19 and TRBJ2-2, with no clear D. Between the trimmed V and J ends, which lost 9 bases and 2 bases, there was a span of 4 bases. Germline V gives CDR1 LNHDA, CDR2 SQIVND (reference sequence). The CDR3 is 11 residues long. The DNA for the CDR3 is TGTGCCAGCCGTAACACCGGGGAGCTGTTTTTT. As protein: CASRNTGELFF.